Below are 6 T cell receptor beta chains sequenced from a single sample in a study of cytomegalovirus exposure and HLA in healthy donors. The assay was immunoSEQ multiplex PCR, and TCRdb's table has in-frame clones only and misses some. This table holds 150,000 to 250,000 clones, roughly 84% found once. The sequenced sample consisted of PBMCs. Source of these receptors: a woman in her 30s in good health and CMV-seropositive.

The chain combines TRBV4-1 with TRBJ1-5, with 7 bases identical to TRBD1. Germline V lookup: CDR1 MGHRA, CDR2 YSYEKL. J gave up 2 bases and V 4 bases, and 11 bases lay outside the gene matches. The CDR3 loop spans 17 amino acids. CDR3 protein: CASSPTRQGRGNQPQHF. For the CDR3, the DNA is TGCGCCAGCAGCCCGACCCGACAGGGCCGCGGCAATCAGCCCCAGCATTTT.

CDR3 loop: CASSLPTSGHNEQFF. The CDR3 nucleotides are TGTGCCAGCAGTTTACCGACTAGCGGACACAATGAGCAGTTCTTC. This sequence joins TRBV27 and TRBJ2-1; the match to TRBD2 covers 9 bases. Germline V gene data show CDR1 as MNHEY and CDR2 as SMNVEV (reference sequence). This CDR3 has 15 residues. The V gene end was trimmed by 2 bases and the J gene end by 5 bases; junction bases not matched to a gene: 4.

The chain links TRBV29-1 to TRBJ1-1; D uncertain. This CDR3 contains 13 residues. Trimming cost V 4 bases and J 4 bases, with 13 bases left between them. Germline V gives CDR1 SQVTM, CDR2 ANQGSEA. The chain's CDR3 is CSVVSAGRTEAFF. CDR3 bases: TGCAGCGTTGTCTCCGCGGGTCGCACTGAAGCTTTCTTT.

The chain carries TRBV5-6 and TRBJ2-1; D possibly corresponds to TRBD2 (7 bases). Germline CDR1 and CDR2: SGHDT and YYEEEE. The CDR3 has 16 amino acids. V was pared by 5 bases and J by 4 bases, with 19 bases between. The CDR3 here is CASRERRGGAYNEQFF. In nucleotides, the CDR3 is TGTGCCAGCAGAGAGCGGAGGGGGGGCGCTTACAATGAGCAGTTCTTC.

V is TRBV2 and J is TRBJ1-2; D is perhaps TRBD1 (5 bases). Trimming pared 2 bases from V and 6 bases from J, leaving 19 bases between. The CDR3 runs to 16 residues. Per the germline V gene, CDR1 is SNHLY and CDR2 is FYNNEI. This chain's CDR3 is CASSELRGVYGDGYTF. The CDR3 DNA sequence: TGTGCCAGCAGTGAATTACGGGGGGTCTACGGAGATGGCTACACCTTC.

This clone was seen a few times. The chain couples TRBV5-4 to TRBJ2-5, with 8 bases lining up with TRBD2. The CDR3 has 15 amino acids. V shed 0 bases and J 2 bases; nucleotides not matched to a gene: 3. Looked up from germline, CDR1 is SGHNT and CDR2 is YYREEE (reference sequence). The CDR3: CASSLGTSGQETQYF. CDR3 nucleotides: TGTGCCAGCAGCTTGGGTACTAGCGGTCAAGAGACCCAGTACTTC. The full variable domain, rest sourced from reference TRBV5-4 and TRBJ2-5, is ETGVTQSPTHLIKTRGQQVTLRCSSQSGHNTVSWYQQALGQGPQFIFQYYREEENGRGNFPPRFSGLQFPNYSSELNVNALELDDSALYLCASSLGTSGQETQYFGPGTRLLVL.